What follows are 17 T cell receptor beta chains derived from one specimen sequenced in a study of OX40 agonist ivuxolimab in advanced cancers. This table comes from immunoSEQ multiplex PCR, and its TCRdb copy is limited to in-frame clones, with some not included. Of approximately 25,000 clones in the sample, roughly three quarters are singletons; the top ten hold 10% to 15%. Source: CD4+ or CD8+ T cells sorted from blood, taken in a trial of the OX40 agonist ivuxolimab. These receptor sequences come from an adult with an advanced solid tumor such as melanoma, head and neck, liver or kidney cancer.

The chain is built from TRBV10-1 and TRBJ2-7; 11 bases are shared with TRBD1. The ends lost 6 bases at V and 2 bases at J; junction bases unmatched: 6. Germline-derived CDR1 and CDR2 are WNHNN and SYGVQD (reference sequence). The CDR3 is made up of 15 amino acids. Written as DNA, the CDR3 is TGCGCCAGCAGCCCGGGACAGGGGGGAACCTACGAGCAGTACTTC. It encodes CASSPGQGGTYEQYF.

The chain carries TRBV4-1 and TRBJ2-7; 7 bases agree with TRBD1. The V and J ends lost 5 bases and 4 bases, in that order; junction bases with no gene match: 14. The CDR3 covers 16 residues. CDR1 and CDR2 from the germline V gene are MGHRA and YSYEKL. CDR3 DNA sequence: TGCGCCAGCAGCGAACAGGGGCAACTGGGTGCTTACGAGCAGTACTTC. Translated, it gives CASSEQGQLGAYEQYF.

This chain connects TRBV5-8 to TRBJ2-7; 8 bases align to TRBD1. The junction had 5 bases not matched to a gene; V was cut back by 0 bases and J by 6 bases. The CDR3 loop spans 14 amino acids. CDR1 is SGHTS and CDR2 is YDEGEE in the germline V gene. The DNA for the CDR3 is TGTGCCAGCAGCTTGGGGACAGGGAATAGCGAGCAGTACTTC. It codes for CASSLGTGNSEQYF.

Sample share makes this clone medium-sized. CDR3 DNA: TGTGCCAGTAGTGTCGGACAGGGCTCAGGGGAGCAGTACTTC. Translating it yields CASSVGQGSGEQYF. The chain links TRBV19 to TRBJ2-7; 8 bases are a match to TRBD1. CDR3 size: 14 residues. Looked up from germline, CDR1 is LNHDA and CDR2 is SQIVND (reference sequence). J gave up 7 bases and V 5 bases, and 10 bases lay outside the gene matches. Drawing the rest from reference TRBV19 and TRBJ2-7, the complete variable domain is DGGITQSPKYLFRKEGQNVTLSCEQNLNHDAMYWYRQDPGQGLRLIYYSQIVNDFQKGDIAEGYSVSREKKESFPLTVTSAQKNPTAFYLCASSVGQGSGEQYFGPGTRLTVT.

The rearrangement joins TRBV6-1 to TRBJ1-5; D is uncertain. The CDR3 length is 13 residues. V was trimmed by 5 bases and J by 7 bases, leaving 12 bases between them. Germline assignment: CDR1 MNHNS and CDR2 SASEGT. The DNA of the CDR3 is TGTGCCAGCAGTCCAAGGGTCACCCAGCCCCAGCATTTT. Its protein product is CASSPRVTQPQHF.

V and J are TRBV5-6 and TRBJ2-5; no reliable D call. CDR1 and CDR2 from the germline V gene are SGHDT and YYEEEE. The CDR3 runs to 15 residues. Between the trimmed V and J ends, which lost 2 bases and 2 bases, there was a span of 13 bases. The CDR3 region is CASSLGQAHQETQYF. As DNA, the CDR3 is TGTGCCAGCAGCTTAGGGCAGGCGCATCAAGAGACCCAGTACTTC. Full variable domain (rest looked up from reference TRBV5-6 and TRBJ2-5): DAGVTQSPTHLIKTRGQQVTLRCSPKSGHDTVSWYQQALGQGPQFIFQYYEEEERQRGNFPDRFSGHQFPNYSSELNVNALLLGDSALYLCASSLGQAHQETQYFGPGTRLLVL.

CDR3 residues: CASSYSTSTDTQYF. CDR3 coding DNA: TGTGCCAGCAGTTACTCTACTAGTACAGATACGCAGTATTTT. V and J are TRBV6-6 and TRBJ2-3, with D possibly TRBD2 on 5 matching bases. Germline V gives CDR1 MNHNY, CDR2 SVGAGI (reference sequence). The CDR3 loop spans 14 amino acids. V was clipped by 0 bases and J by 3 bases, with 7 bases between them.

CDR3 in DNA: TGTGCCAGCAGTGAAGAACAGTGGGGCCAGCCCCAGCATTTT. It translates to CASSEEQWGQPQHF. J is TRBJ1-5 and V is TRBV6-1, with D tentatively TRBD1 (5 bases). Trimming stripped 1 base from V and 7 bases from J, with 11 bases between. Per the germline V gene, CDR1 is MNHNS and CDR2 is SASEGT. This CDR3 region has 14 residues.

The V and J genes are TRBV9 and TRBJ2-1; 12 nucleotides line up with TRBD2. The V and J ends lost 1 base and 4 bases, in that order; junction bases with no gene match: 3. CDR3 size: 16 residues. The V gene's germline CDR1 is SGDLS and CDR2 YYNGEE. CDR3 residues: CASSVRTSGVYNEQFF. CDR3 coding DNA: TGTGCCAGCAGCGTACGGACTAGCGGGGTATACAATGAGCAGTTCTTC.

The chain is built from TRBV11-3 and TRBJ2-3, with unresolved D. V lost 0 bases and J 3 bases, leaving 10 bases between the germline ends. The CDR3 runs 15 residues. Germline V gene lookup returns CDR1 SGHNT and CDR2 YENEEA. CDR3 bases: TGTGCCAGCAGCTTAGAAGGAGAGCCAACAGATACGCAGTATTTT. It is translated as CASSLEGEPTDTQYF.

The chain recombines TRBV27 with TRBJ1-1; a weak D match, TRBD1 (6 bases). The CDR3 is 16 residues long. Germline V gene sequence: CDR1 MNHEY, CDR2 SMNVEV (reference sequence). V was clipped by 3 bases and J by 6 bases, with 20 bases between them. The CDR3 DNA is TGTGCCAGCAGTTTGCGTAGGGACACCAGAGGGCCTGAAGCTTTCTTT. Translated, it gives CASSLRRDTRGPEAFF.

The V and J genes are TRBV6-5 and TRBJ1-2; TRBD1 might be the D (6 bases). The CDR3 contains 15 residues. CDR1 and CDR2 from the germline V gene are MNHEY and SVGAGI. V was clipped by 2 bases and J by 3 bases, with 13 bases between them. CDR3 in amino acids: CASSYGWGLDYGYTF. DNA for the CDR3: TGTGCCAGCAGTTACGGATGGGGGCTTGACTATGGCTACACCTTC.

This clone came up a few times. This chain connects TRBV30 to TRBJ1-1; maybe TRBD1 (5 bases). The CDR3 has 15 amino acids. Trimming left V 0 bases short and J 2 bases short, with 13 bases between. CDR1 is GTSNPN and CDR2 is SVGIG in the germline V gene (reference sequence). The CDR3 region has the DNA TGTGCCTGGAGTGTATTGGGGGTGGGAAACACTGAAGCTTTCTTT. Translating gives CAWSVLGVGNTEAFF.

DNA for the CDR3: TGTGCCAGCAGTGGAGGGGGGAACACTGAAGCTTTCTTT. Translation: CASSGGGNTEAFF. This chain joins TRBV6-6 and TRBJ1-1, with D perhaps matching TRBD1 (6 bases). This CDR3 contains 13 residues. V lost 5 bases to trimming and J lost 1 base, with 8 bases between them. Germline V gene lookup returns CDR1 MNHNY and CDR2 SVGAGI (reference sequence).

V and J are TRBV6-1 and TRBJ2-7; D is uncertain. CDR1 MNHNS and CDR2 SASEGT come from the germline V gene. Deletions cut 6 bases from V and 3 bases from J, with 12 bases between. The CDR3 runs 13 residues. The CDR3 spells CASRPTNLYEQYF. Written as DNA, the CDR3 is TGTGCCAGCAGGCCCACCAATCTCTACGAGCAGTACTTC.

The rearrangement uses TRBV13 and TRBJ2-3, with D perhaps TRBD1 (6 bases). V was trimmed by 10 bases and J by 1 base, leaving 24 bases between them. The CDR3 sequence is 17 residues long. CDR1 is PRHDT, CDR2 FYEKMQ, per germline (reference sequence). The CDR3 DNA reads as TGTGCCACCCGGACCAACAGGGCGTACCTTCGCACAGATACGCAGTATTTT. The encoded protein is CATRTNRAYLRTDTQYF.

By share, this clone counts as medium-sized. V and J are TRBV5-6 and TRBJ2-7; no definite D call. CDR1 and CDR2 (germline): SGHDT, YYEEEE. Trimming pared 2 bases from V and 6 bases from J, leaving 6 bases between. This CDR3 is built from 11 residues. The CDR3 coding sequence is TGTGCCAGCAGCTTCCAGATCGAGCAGTACTTC. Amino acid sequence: CASSFQIEQYF.